Listed here are 21 T cell receptor beta chains from one sample, sequenced in a study of blood T cell repertoires in COVID-19. The repertoire was sequenced with immunoSEQ multiplex PCR; TCRdb's copy has only in-frame clones and lacks some. In the table there are a few hundred thousand clones, about 89% of which are singletons. The sample taken for sequencing was peripheral blood. These receptors were collected from a man aged 25 to 40 with acute or convalescent COVID-19.

The gene calls are TRBV27 and TRBJ2-1, with 10 bases that match TRBD2. Per germline, CDR1 MNHEY and CDR2 SMNVEV (reference sequence). There are 15 residues in the CDR3. With V trimmed by 0 bases and J by 4 bases, 0 bases remained unmatched. CDR3 amino acids: CASSLSSGGYNEQFF. DNA of the CDR3: TGTGCCAGCAGTTTATCTAGCGGGGGGTACAATGAGCAGTTCTTC.

The chain combines TRBV29-1 with TRBJ1-2; 7 bases align to TRBD1. Germline CDR1 is SQVTM and CDR2 is ANQGSEA. The length of the CDR3 is 15 residues. V trimming: 7 bases; J trimming: 2 bases; junction bases outside the gene matches: 13. Here the CDR3 reads CSDRAGTETNYGYTF. In nucleotides, the CDR3 is TGCAGCGACCGGGCTGGGACAGAAACAAACTATGGCTACACCTTC.

This sequence joins TRBV15 and TRBJ1-1; no clear D. CDR1 and CDR2 (germline): LNHNV, YYDKDF (reference sequence). V gave up 1 base and J gave up 4 bases, with 13 bases separating them. The CDR3 spans 15 residues. CDR3 sequence: CATSRAPPGSTEAFF. CDR3 in DNA: TGTGCCACCAGCAGAGCCCCTCCGGGGAGCACTGAAGCTTTCTTT.

The chain recombines TRBV28 with TRBJ2-6, with TRBD2 identical over 7 bases. Germline CDR1 reads MDHEN; CDR2 reads SYDVKM. With V trimmed by 2 bases and J by 0 bases, 7 bases remained unmatched. This CDR3 has 18 amino acids. In nucleotides, the CDR3 is TGTGCCAGCAGTTTACTAAAAGGCGGGAGCTCTGGGGCCAACGTCCTGACTTTC. It codes for CASSLLKGGSSGANVLTF.

The V gene is TRBV10-3, the J gene TRBJ1-3; 7 nucleotides match TRBD1. This CDR3 is built from 17 residues. V lost 5 bases, J lost 0 bases, and 10 bases stayed unmatched. From germline, CDR1 is ENHRY and CDR2 SYGVKD. CDR3 in DNA: TGTGCCATCAGTCCTACAGGGGCCCAAAACTCTGGAAACACCATATATTTT. This sequence encodes CAISPTGAQNSGNTIYF.

The chain recombines TRBV6-7 with TRBJ2-3; 7 bases are shared with TRBD1. TRBV6-7 counts as an open reading frame of uncertain function. The CDR3 is made up of 13 amino acids. J gave up 7 bases and V 6 bases, and 7 bases lay outside the gene matches. CDR3 coding DNA: TGTGCCAGCAGACCCCGACAGGGAAATACGCAGTATTTT. Translation gives CASRPRQGNTQYF.

The J gene is TRBJ1-5, the V gene TRBV18, with TRBD1 identical over 8 bases. The CDR3 spans 14 residues. With V trimmed by 3 bases and J by 5 bases, 3 bases remained unmatched. Germline CDR1 reads KGHSH; CDR2 reads LQKENI. CDR3 loop: CASSPGTGHQPQHF. The DNA of the CDR3 is TGTGCCAGCTCACCGGGGACAGGACATCAGCCCCAGCATTTT.

V and J are TRBV19 and TRBJ1-2; TRBD1 is a possible D gene (6 bases). This CDR3 is 14 amino acids long. The V end lost 7 bases, the J end lost 4 bases, and 16 bases lay between the germline ends. Germline assignment: CDR1 LNHDA and CDR2 SQIVND (reference sequence). CDR3 residues: CASTQGRGFYGYTF. CDR3 DNA sequence: TGTGCCAGTACCCAGGGGCGCGGCTTCTATGGCTACACCTTC.

This chain links TRBV19 with TRBJ2-3; TRBD2 matches at 9 bases. This CDR3 has 15 amino acids. The germline CDR1 and CDR2 sequences are LNHDA and SQIVND (reference sequence). After removal of 6 bases from V and 4 bases from J, the junction contained 8 bases not matched to a gene. The CDR3 DNA is TGTGCCAGTAGCAGTAGCGGGGGTAAAGCAGATACGCAGTATTTT. It specifies CASSSSGGKADTQYF.

CDR3: CASRGGSSNTGELFF. The CDR3 coding sequence is TGTGCCAGCAGAGGGGGAAGTTCGAACACCGGGGAGCTGTTTTTT. The chain links TRBV11-2 to TRBJ2-2; TRBD1 might be the D (6 bases). CDR3 length: 15 residues. Trimming removed 6 bases at V and 0 bases at J, with 11 bases between. Germline assignment: CDR1 SGHAT and CDR2 FQNNGV. The variable domain in full, completed from reference TRBV11-2 and TRBJ2-2, reads EAGVAQSPRYKIIEKRQSVAFWCNPISGHATLYWYQQILGQGPKLLIQFQNNGVVDDSQLPKDRFSAERLKGVDSTLKIQPAKLEDSAVYLCASRGGSSNTGELFFGEGSRLTVL.

The chain couples TRBV15 to TRBJ1-1, with 7 bases lining up with TRBD1. From germline, CDR1 is LNHNV and CDR2 YYDKDF (reference sequence). CDR3 size: 13 residues. The junction had 3 bases not matched to a gene; V was cut back by 0 bases and J by 8 bases. The chain's CDR3 is CATSRDLGQEAFF. The CDR3 DNA is TGTGCCACCAGCAGAGATCTGGGACAGGAAGCTTTCTTT.

This clone has just a few counts. The CDR3 nucleotides are TGTGCCATCAGTGGCGACAGAGCCACTGAAGCTTTCTTT. It encodes CAISGDRATEAFF. This chain connects TRBV10-3 to TRBJ1-1, with D possibly TRBD1 on 5 matching bases. Trimming stripped 4 bases from V and 4 bases from J, with 10 bases between. Germline V gives CDR1 ENHRY, CDR2 SYGVKD. CDR3 length: 13 amino acids.

V and J are TRBV29-1 and TRBJ1-1; TRBD1 might be the D (5 bases). The CDR3 is made up of 14 amino acids. Deletions cut 4 bases from V and 2 bases from J, with 14 bases between. The germline V gene has CDR1 SQVTM and CDR2 ANQGSEA. The CDR3 here is CSVGEGPRNTEAFF. CDR3 DNA sequence: TGCAGCGTTGGGGAGGGACCTAGAAACACTGAAGCTTTCTTT.

V is TRBV19 and J is TRBJ1-2; a weak D match, TRBD1 (6 bases). This CDR3 spans 15 amino acids. CDR1 and CDR2 from the germline V gene are LNHDA and SQIVND (reference sequence). V lost 10 bases and J 5 bases, leaving 23 bases between the germline ends. The chain's CDR3 is CATVGFGQNHYGYTF. The CDR3 DNA reads TGTGCCACCGTAGGATTTGGACAGAACCATTATGGCTACACCTTC.

This sequence joins TRBV2 and TRBJ1-1; 7 bases are shared with TRBD1. V trimming: 6 bases; J trimming: 1 base; junction bases outside the gene matches: 11. Looked up from germline, CDR1 is SNHLY and CDR2 is FYNNEI. The CDR3 sequence is 16 residues long. CDR3 DNA sequence: TGTGCCAGCAGCAAACACCCGGGACAGCAGAACACTGAAGCTTTCTTT. As protein: CASSKHPGQQNTEAFF.

The chain links TRBV5-3 to TRBJ1-2, with TRBD1 as a possible D gene (6 bases). TRBV5-3 belongs to the ORF category, with a function that is uncertain. V lost 7 bases and J lost 8, with 18 bases in between. The CDR3 is 13 residues long. The CDR3 nucleotides read TGTGCCAGACCTTATACAGGGAACGGCGGCTACACCTTC. This sequence encodes CARPYTGNGGYTF.

The rearrangement links TRBV6-6 to TRBJ1-1; 9 bases are a match to TRBD1. Germline V gene data show CDR1 as MNHNY and CDR2 as SVGAGI (reference sequence). V was pared by 6 bases and J by 2 bases, with 4 bases of the junction left unmatched. The CDR3 is made up of 14 amino acids. The CDR3 reads CASSRQGVNTEAFF. CDR3 sequence (DNA): TGTGCCAGCAGCAGACAGGGGGTCAACACTGAAGCTTTCTTT.

The chain links TRBV6-5 to TRBJ1-1; maybe TRBD1 (6 bases). There are 14 residues in the CDR3. The germline V gene encodes CDR1 MNHEY and CDR2 SVGAGI. Trimming shortened V by 5 bases and J by 0 bases, and 10 bases separated the two germline ends. CDR3 coding DNA: TGTGCCAGCAGTAGGACAGCCATGAACACTGAAGCTTTCTTT. This sequence encodes CASSRTAMNTEAFF.

This clone was counted between two and nine times. This chain joins TRBV3-1 (or the pseudogene TRBV3-2) and TRBJ1-1; D remains ambiguous. This CDR3 spans 14 amino acids. Trimming took 2 bases from V and 3 from J, leaving 10 bases between them. Germline CDR1 reads LGHDT; CDR2 reads YNNKEL (reference sequence). CDR3 residues: CASSQRHGDTEAFF. The CDR3 DNA is TGTGCCAGCAGCCAAAGACACGGGGACACTGAAGCTTTCTTT.

This clone appeared a single time. The V and J genes are TRBV19 and TRBJ1-5; possible D gene TRBD1, 5 bases. The germline V gene encodes CDR1 LNHDA and CDR2 SQIVND (reference sequence). The CDR3 covers 12 residues. Trimming left V 9 bases short and J 8 bases short, with 14 bases between. CDR3 protein: CASRQNLEPQHF. The DNA for the CDR3 is TGTGCCAGCCGACAGAACCTGGAGCCCCAGCATTTT.

The chain uses TRBV27 and TRBJ2-2; no reliable D call. V lost 6 bases and J 1 base, leaving 12 bases between the germline ends. This CDR3 is 15 amino acids long. CDR1 and CDR2 (germline): MNHEY, SMNVEV (reference sequence). CDR3 nucleotide sequence: TGTGCCAGCAGAAGAGGTGTCTTGAACACCGGGGAGCTGTTTTTT. Residues: CASRRGVLNTGELFF.